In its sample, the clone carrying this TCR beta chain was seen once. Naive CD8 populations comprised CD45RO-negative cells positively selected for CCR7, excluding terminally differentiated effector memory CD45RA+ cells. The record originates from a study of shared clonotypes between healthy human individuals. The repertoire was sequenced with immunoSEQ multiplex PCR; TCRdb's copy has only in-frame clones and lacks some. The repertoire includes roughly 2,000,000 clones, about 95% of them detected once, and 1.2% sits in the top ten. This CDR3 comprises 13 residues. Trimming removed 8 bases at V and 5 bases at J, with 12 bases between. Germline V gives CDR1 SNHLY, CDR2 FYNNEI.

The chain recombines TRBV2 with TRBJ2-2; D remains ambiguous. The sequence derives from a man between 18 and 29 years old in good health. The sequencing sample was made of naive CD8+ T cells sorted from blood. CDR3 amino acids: CASLPDPTGELFF. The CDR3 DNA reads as TGTGCCAGCCTTCCCGATCCAACCGGGGAGCTGTTTTTT.